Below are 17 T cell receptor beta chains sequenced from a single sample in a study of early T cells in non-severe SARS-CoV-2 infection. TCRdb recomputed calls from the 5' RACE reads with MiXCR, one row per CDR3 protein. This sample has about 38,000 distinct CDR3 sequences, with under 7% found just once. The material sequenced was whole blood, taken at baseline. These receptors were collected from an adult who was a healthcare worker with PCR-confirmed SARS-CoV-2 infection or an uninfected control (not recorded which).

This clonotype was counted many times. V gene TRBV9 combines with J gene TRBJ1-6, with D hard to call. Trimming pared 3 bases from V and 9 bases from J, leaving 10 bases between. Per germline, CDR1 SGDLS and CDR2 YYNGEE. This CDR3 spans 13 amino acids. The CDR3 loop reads CASSARVGSPLHF. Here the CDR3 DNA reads TGTGCCAGCAGCGCCCGCGTGGGTTCACCCCTCCACTTT. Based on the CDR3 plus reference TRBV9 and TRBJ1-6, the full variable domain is DSGVTQTPKHLITATGQRVTLRCSPRSGDLSVYWYQQSLDQGLQFLIQYYNGEERAKGNILERFSAQQFPDLHSELNLSSLELGDSALYFCASSARVGSPLHFGNGTRLTVT.

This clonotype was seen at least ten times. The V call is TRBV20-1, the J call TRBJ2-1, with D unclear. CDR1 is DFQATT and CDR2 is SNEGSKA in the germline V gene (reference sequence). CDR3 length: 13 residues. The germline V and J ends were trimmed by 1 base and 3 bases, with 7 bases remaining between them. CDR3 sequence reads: CSARVGLYNEQFF. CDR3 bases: TGCAGTGCTAGAGTTGGTCTCTACAATGAGCAGTTCTTC.

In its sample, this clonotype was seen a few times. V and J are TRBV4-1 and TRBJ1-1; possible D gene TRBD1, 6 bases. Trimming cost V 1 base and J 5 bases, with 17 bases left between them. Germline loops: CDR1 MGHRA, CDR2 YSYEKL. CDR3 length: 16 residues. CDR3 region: CASSQVQGPLKTEAFF. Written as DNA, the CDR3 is TGCGCCAGCAGCCAAGTACAGGGCCCCCTTAAGACTGAAGCTTTCTTT.

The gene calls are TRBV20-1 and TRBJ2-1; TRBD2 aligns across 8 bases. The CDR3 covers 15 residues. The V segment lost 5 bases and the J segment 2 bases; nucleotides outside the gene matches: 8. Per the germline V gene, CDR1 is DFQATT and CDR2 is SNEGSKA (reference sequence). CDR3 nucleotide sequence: TGCAGTGCTGGTGATTCGGGAGGGCCCTACAATGAGCAGTTCTTC. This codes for CSAGDSGGPYNEQFF.

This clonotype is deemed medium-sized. CDR3 loop: CASSRWTRSQFF. The CDR3 DNA reads as TGTGCCAGCAGCCGCTGGACGAGGTCCCAGTTCTTC. V gene TRBV11-2 combines with J gene TRBJ2-1, with D uncertain. The CDR3 is made up of 12 amino acids. The germline gives CDR1 SGHAT, CDR2 FQNNGV. V gave up 5 bases and J gave up 13 bases, with 15 bases separating them.

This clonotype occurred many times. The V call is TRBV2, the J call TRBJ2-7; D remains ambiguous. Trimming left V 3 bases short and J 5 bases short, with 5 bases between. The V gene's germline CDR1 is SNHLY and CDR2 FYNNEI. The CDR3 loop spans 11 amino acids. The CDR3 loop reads CASSDRNEQYF. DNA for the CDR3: TGTGCCAGCAGTGACAGGAACGAGCAGTACTTC.

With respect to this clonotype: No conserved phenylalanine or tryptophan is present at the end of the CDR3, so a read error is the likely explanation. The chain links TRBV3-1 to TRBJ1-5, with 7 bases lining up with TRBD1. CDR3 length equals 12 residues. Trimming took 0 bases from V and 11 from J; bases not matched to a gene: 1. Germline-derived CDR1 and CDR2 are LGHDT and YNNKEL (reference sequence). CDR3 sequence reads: CASSQEGQTQHL. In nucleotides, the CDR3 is TGTGCCAGCAGCCAAGAGGGACAGACCCAGCATTTA.

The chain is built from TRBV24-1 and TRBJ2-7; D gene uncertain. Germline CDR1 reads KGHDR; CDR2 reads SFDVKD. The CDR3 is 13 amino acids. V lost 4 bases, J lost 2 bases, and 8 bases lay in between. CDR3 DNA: TGTGCCACCAGTGACGAGCTGGCCTACGAGCAGTACTTC. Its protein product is CATSDELAYEQYF.

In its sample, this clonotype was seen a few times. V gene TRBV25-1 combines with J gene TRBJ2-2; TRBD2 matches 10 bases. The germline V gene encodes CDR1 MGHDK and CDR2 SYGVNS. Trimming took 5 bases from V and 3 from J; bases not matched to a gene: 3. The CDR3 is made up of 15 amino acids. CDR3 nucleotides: TGTGCCAGCAGTCAGCTAGCGGGAGACACCGGGGAGCTGTTTTTT. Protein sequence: CASSQLAGDTGELFF.

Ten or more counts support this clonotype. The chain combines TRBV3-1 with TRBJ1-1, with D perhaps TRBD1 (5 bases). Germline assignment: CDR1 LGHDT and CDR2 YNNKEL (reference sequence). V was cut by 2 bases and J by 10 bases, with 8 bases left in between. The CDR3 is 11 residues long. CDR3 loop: CASSQSGGAFF. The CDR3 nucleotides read TGTGCCAGCAGCCAATCCGGGGGAGCTTTCTTT. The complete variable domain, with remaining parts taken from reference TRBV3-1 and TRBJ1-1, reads DTAVSQTPKYLVTQMGNDKSIKCEQNLGHDTMYWYKQDSKKFLKIMFSYNNKELIINETVPNRFSPKSPDKAHLNLHINSLELGDSAVYFCASSQSGGAFFGQGTRLTVV.

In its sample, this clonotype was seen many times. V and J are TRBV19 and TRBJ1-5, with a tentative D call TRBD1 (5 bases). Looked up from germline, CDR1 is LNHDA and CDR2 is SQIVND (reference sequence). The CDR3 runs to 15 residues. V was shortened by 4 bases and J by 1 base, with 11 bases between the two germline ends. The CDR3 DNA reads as TGTGCCAGTAGTAGTAGGGGATGGAGCAATCAGCCCCAGCATTTT. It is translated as CASSSRGWSNQPQHF.

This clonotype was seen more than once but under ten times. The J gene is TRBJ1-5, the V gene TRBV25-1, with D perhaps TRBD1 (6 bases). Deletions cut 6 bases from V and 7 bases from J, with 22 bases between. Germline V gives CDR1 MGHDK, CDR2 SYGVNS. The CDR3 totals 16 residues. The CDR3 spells CASSPSWGAVGQPQHF. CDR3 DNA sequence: TGTGCCAGCAGCCCTAGCTGGGGGGCGGTGGGGCAGCCCCAGCATTTT. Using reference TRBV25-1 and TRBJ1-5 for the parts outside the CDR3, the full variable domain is EADIYQTPRYLVIGTGKKITLECSQTMGHDKMYWYQQDPGMELHLIHYSYGVNSTEKGDLSSESTVSRIRTEHFPLTLESARPSHTSQYLCASSPSWGAVGQPQHFGDGTRLSIL.

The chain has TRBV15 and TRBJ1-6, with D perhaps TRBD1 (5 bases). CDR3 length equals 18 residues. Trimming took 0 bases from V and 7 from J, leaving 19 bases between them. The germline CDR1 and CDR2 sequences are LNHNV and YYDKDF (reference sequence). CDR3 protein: CATSRDPPHQGRNSPLHF. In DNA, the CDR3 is TGTGCCACCAGCAGAGATCCCCCACATCAGGGTCGCAATTCACCCCTCCACTTT.

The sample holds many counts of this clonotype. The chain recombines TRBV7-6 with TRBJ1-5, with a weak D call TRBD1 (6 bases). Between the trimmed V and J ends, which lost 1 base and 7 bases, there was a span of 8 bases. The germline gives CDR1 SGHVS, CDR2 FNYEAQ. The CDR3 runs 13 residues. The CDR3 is CASSLGGGQPQHF. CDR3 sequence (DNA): TGTGCCAGCAGCTTAGGAGGGGGACAGCCCCAGCATTTT.

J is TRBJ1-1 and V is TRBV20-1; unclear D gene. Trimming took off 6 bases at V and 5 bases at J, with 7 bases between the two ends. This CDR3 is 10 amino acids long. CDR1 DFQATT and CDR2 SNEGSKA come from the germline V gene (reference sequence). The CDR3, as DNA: TGCAGTGCGCGGTCAACTGAAGCTTTCTTT. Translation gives CSARSTEAFF.

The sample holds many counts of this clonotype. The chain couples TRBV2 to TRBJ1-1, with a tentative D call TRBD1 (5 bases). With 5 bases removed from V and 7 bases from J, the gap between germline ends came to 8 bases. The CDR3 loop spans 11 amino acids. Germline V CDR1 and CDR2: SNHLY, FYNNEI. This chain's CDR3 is CASSSGFEAFF. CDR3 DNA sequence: TGTGCCAGCAGTTCAGGGTTTGAAGCTTTCTTT.

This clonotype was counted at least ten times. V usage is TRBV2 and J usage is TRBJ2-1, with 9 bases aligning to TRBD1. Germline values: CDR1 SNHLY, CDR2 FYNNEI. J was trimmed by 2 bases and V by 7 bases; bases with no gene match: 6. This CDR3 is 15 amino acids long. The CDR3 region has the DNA TGTGCCAGCATTAACCGGGACAGGGCCTACAATGAGCAGTTCTTC. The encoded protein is CASINRDRAYNEQFF.